These 14 T cell receptor beta chains were sequenced from one sample in a study of cytomegalovirus exposure and HLA in healthy donors. The PCR made use of 60 Vbeta and 13 Jbeta primers. Sequencing used immunoSEQ multiplex PCR; TCRdb keeps in-frame clones, though not all of them. The top ten hold approximately 1.8% of the sample, which has about 98,000 clones, around two thirds seen once. Material for sequencing was PBMCs. The receptors stem from a male donor in good health and CMV-seronegative.

The chain combines TRBV6-5 with TRBJ2-7; 15 positions match TRBD2. Germline trimming cut 6 bases from V and 6 bases from J; bases unmatched to any gene: 6. Germline assignment: CDR1 MNHEY and CDR2 SVGAGI. This CDR3 has 15 residues. The CDR3 loop reads CASRPAGLAGGEQYF. The CDR3 DNA follows: TGTGCCAGCAGGCCGGCGGGACTAGCGGGAGGCGAGCAGTACTTC.

CDR3 bases: TGTGCCAGCAGCGGTTCCGGGGGGGTGCACTACGAGCAGTACTTC. Protein product: CASSGSGGVHYEQYF. The chain recombines TRBV7-8 with TRBJ2-7, with TRBD2 matching over 8 bases. There are 15 residues in the CDR3. V lost 5 bases, J lost 3 bases, and 9 bases stayed unmatched. Germline CDR1 and CDR2: SGHVS and FQNEAQ.

The chain carries TRBV4-3 and TRBJ1-3; no reliable D call. CDR1 and CDR2 from the germline V gene are LGHNA and YSLEER. V gave up 1 base and J gave up 0 bases, with 7 bases separating them. This CDR3 spans 15 amino acids. Here the CDR3 DNA reads TGCGCCAGCAGCCAAGTTGTCAGCTCTGGAAACACCATATATTTT. It translates to CASSQVVSSGNTIYF.

This clone was recorded a few times. The gene calls are TRBV10-3 and TRBJ2-5, with D unclear. The CDR3 runs to 13 residues. Germline V gene sequence: CDR1 ENHRY, CDR2 SYGVKD. Between the trimmed V and J ends, which lost 6 bases and 7 bases, there was a span of 15 bases. The CDR3: CAISNPPEWTQYF. CDR3 sequence (DNA): TGTGCCATCAGCAATCCACCGGAGTGGACCCAGTACTTC.

The V and J genes are TRBV28 and TRBJ2-1, with D perhaps TRBD2 (5 bases). The V end lost 6 bases, the J end lost 9 bases, and 12 bases lay between the germline ends. Germline lookup yields CDR1 MDHEN and CDR2 SYDVKM. The CDR3 is 12 amino acids. The CDR3 spells CASSLGRGEQFF. CDR3 nucleotides: TGTGCCAGCAGCCTAGGACGGGGTGAGCAGTTCTTC. The entire variable domain, with the rest obtained from reference TRBV28 and TRBJ2-1, is as follows: DVKVTQSSRYLVKRTGEKVFLECVQDMDHENMFWYRQDPGLGLRLIYFSYDVKMKEKGDIPEGYSVSREKKERFSLILESASTNQTSMYLCASSLGRGEQFFGPGTRLTVL.

CDR3 in DNA: TGTGCCACCCGCAAAGACCATAGCGGAGACAATGAGCAGTTCTTC. Translating gives CATRKDHSGDNEQFF. The chain uses TRBV15 and TRBJ2-1, with a possible D match to TRBD2 (6 bases). Between the trimmed V and J ends, which lost 8 bases and 5 bases, there was a span of 19 bases. CDR1 and CDR2 (germline): LNHNV, YYDKDF (reference sequence). The CDR3 covers 15 residues.

This sequence joins TRBV15 and TRBJ1-5, with TRBD1 identical over 9 bases. J lost 7 bases, V lost 5 bases, and 21 bases had no gene match. The CDR3 is 19 residues long. CDR1 is LNHNV and CDR2 is YYDKDF in the germline V gene (reference sequence). The CDR3 here is CATSQGLEQGALSWQPQHF. CDR3 nucleotide sequence: TGTGCCACCAGCCAAGGGTTAGAACAGGGGGCTCTCAGTTGGCAGCCCCAGCATTTT.

The chain joins TRBV7-8 to TRBJ1-2; D ambiguous. CDR1 is SGHVS, CDR2 FQNEAQ, per germline. V was cut by 1 base and J by 0 bases, with 6 bases left in between. This CDR3 spans 14 amino acids. CDR3 sequence reads: CASSLGRSNYGYTF. In DNA form, the CDR3 reads TGTGCCAGCAGCTTAGGGAGATCTAACTATGGCTACACCTTC.

This clone was seen a few times. The chain joins TRBV2 to TRBJ2-2, with D perhaps TRBD1 (6 bases). The V and J ends lost 6 bases and 3 bases respectively, with 14 bases between them. This CDR3 is built from 15 residues. The germline V gene has CDR1 SNHLY and CDR2 FYNNEI. Written as DNA, the CDR3 is TGTGCCAGCAGGCACCAACAGGGACACACCGGGGAGCTGTTTTTT. Protein product: CASRHQQGHTGELFF.

V usage is TRBV5-4 and J usage is TRBJ1-3; the D is unclear. The CDR3 loop spans 15 amino acids. CDR1 SGHNT and CDR2 YYREEE come from the germline V gene (reference sequence). Trimming took off 0 bases at V and 0 bases at J, with 7 bases between the two ends. CDR3 DNA sequence: TGTGCCAGCAGCTTGGGGCTCCACTCTGGAAACACCATATATTTT. Amino acids: CASSLGLHSGNTIYF.

The J gene is TRBJ2-3, the V gene TRBV29-1, with D unresolved. CDR3 length equals 15 residues. Germline loops: CDR1 SQVTM, CDR2 ANQGSEA. V was shortened by 1 base and J by 2 bases, with 13 bases between the two germline ends. For the CDR3, the DNA is TGCAGCGTTGAAGGTCGAGGAATACCCACAGATACGCAGTATTTT. This encodes CSVEGRGIPTDTQYF.

V usage is TRBV5-8 and J usage is TRBJ1-4; a weak D match, TRBD1 (6 bases). Germline CDR1 reads SGHTS; CDR2 reads YDEGEE. V gave up 4 bases and J gave up 7 bases, with 17 bases separating them. This CDR3 is 15 amino acids long. For the CDR3, the DNA is TGTGCCAGCAGCCCCTCGGACAGACGCCTTGAAAAACTGTTTTTT. Amino acid sequence: CASSPSDRRLEKLFF.

This sequence joins TRBV19 and TRBJ2-1, with 7 bases fitting TRBD1. Trimming removed 5 bases from V and 4 bases from J; junction bases left unmatched: 11. This CDR3 comprises 16 residues. Germline assignment: CDR1 LNHDA and CDR2 SQIVND (reference sequence). The CDR3 coding sequence is TGTGCCAGTAGTGTCCCGGGACAGCAGTTATACAATGAGCAGTTCTTC. Translating gives CASSVPGQQLYNEQFF.

This clone was recorded a few times. The DNA for the CDR3 is TGTGCCAGCAGTTACCCGACTAGCGGCCAAGAGACCCAGTACTTC. The encoded protein is CASSYPTSGQETQYF. The chain employs TRBV6-5 and TRBJ2-5; 9 bases align to TRBD2. V trimming: 2 bases; J trimming: 1 base; junction bases outside the gene matches: 2. Germline CDR1 MNHEY, CDR2 SVGAGI. The CDR3 runs to 15 residues.